The 8 T cell receptor beta chains below were found in one sample sequenced in a study of beta chain features in type 1 diabetes. The study reverse transcribed the entire isolated RNA, so it sequenced expressed TCRB transcripts. The data were produced by immunoSEQ multiplex PCR, yet TCRdb's version contains in-frame clones alone and is incomplete. The profile shows under 950,000 clones, under 20% of them singletons. The sequenced sample was naive CD4+ T cells from blood. All receptors derive from a woman younger than 30 in good health.

This clone was detected a few times. The chain uses TRBV5-4 and TRBJ2-7; D is perhaps TRBD2 (6 bases). Trimming stripped 3 bases from V and 1 base from J, with 14 bases between. There are 15 residues in the CDR3. In germline, CDR1 is SGHNT, CDR2 YYREEE (reference sequence). The CDR3 spells CASSSTRGPSYEQYF. As DNA, the CDR3 is TGTGCCAGCAGCTCCACGCGGGGACCTTCCTACGAGCAGTACTTC.

The chain couples TRBV19 to TRBJ2-1; 7 bases align to TRBD1. The CDR3 length is 15 residues. CDR1 is LNHDA and CDR2 is SQIVND in the germline V gene (reference sequence). The trim removed 8 bases at V and 5 bases at J, leaving 12 bases unmatched. The CDR3 reads CASAGLGQPNNEQFF. The DNA for the CDR3 is TGTGCCAGTGCCGGACTGGGACAGCCCAACAATGAGCAGTTCTTC.

The chain has TRBV7-2 and TRBJ2-5, with D perhaps TRBD2 (5 bases). This CDR3 is 13 amino acids long. Trimming stripped 0 bases from V and 9 bases from J, with 11 bases between. The germline V gene encodes CDR1 SGHTA and CDR2 FQGNSA. The CDR3 spells CASSLAPDGAQYF. CDR3 nucleotide sequence: TGTGCCAGCAGCTTAGCGCCCGACGGGGCCCAGTACTTC.

A few counts support this clone. V is TRBV28 and J is TRBJ2-6, with D possibly matching TRBD1 (5 bases). Germline V CDR1 and CDR2: MDHEN, SYDVKM. The V gene lost 6 bases and the J gene lost 2 bases, with 11 bases spanning the gap. This CDR3 has 15 amino acids. CDR3 coding DNA: TGTGCCAGCAGCCAACCAGGGACTGGGGCCAACGTCCTGACTTTC. Its translation is CASSQPGTGANVLTF.

This clone was counted only a few times. This sequence joins TRBV11-1 and TRBJ1-1, with D possibly matching TRBD1 (6 bases). CDR3 size: 15 residues. V lost 7 bases and J lost 0, with 15 bases in between. The germline V gene has CDR1 SGHAT and CDR2 FQDESV (reference sequence). CDR3 sequence: CASNLRAGVNTEAFF. In DNA form, the CDR3 reads TGTGCCAGCAACCTCCGGGCAGGGGTGAACACTGAAGCTTTCTTT.

The V and J genes are TRBV7-9 and TRBJ1-2; 7 bases line up with TRBD1. The CDR3 sequence is 19 residues long. J lost 1 base, V lost 5 bases, and 19 bases had no gene match. Germline values: CDR1 SEHNR, CDR2 FQNEAQ (reference sequence). CDR3: CASSPLSRRRDSLNYGYTF. The DNA for the CDR3 is TGTGCCAGCAGCCCATTGTCACGCCGAAGGGACAGCCTTAACTATGGCTACACCTTC. Looking up the rest from reference TRBV7-9 and TRBJ1-2 gives the full variable domain: DTGVSQNPRHKITKRGQNVTFRCDPISEHNRLYWYRQTLGQGPEFLTYFQNEAQLEKSRLLSDRFSAERPKGSFSTLEIQRTEQGDSAMYLCASSPLSRRRDSLNYGYTFGSGTRLTVV.

This clone has just a few counts. The chain employs TRBV19 and TRBJ1-5; D gene ambiguous. Germline V gene sequence: CDR1 LNHDA, CDR2 SQIVND (reference sequence). The V end was cut by 5 bases, the J end by 0 bases, with 8 bases between. This CDR3 is 14 amino acids long. In DNA form, the CDR3 reads TGTGCCAGTAGTGACGGTTATAGCAATCAGCCCCAGCATTTT. Its protein is CASSDGYSNQPQHF.

There are a few counts of this clone. The V and J genes are TRBV20-1 and TRBJ2-7; 10 bases are shared with TRBD2. This CDR3 region has 11 residues. Per the germline V gene, CDR1 is DFQATT and CDR2 is SNEGSKA (reference sequence). V was clipped by 7 bases and J by 5 bases; unmatched bases: 2. The chain's CDR3 is CSGSGRNEQYF. In DNA, the CDR3 is TGCAGTGGTAGCGGGAGGAACGAGCAGTACTTC.